These 11 T cell receptor beta chains were all obtained from the same sample, sequenced in a study of T cells in Graves' hyperthyroidism and ophthalmopathy. Authors of the study amplified TCR beta CDR3 regions from RNA transcripts. First-round RT-PCR targeting the TCR CDR3 was performed with the HTBI primer set. TCRdb reanalysed the multiplex PCR reads using MiXCR and keeps one entry per CDR3 protein. Of 600,000 to 850,000 distinct CDR3 sequences detected, approximately 19% appear once; the ten largest clones hold roughly a sixth. The sample comprised blood. The receptors shown here come from a woman between 50 and 59 years old with Graves' hyperthyroidism that later progressed to Graves' ophthalmopathy.

Ten or more counts support this clonotype. The chain employs TRBV3-1 and TRBJ2-5; D possibly uses TRBD1 or TRBD2 (5 bases each). V gave up 2 bases and J gave up 7 bases, with 11 bases separating them. Germline loops: CDR1 LGHDT, CDR2 YNNKEL (reference sequence). The CDR3 contains 13 residues. CDR3 bases: TGTGCCAGCAGCCAAACCGAGGGGCGGACCCAGTACTTC. This codes for CASSQTEGRTQYF.

This clonotype was detected a few times. V gene TRBV3-1 combines with J gene TRBJ2-1, with 8 nucleotides matching TRBD2. This CDR3 region has 16 residues. The germline gives CDR1 LGHDT, CDR2 YNNKEL (reference sequence). V lost 1 base and J lost 3; bases outside the gene matches: 5. Here the CDR3 DNA reads TGTGCCAGCAGCCAAGGGGTCGGGGGGGTCTACAATGAGCAGTTCTTC. It specifies CASSQGVGGVYNEQFF.

This clonotype was found many times. This chain links TRBV6-5 with TRBJ1-4; D gene unclear. With 0 bases removed from V and 4 bases from J, the gap between germline ends came to 6 bases. Per the germline V gene, CDR1 is MNHEY and CDR2 is SVGAGI. CDR3 length equals 14 residues. The CDR3 DNA follows: TGTGCCAGCAGTTACTCTCCGGGTAATGAAAAACTGTTTTTT. It codes for CASSYSPGNEKLFF.

The table lists this clonotype with a few counts. This rearrangement joins TRBV12-5 to TRBJ1-2; TRBD1 might be the D (5 bases). The CDR3 is 14 residues long. Germline V gene data show CDR1 as LGHNT and CDR2 as FRNRAP. With 0 bases removed from V and 2 bases from J, the gap between germline ends came to 7 bases. This CDR3 reads CASGLVGENYGYTF. Written as DNA, the CDR3 is TGTGCTAGTGGTTTGGTGGGGGAGAACTATGGCTACACCTTC.

In DNA form, the CDR3 reads TGTGCCAGCAGCCTCGGACAGACCACTAGCACAGATACGCAGTATTTT. It yields the protein CASSLGQTTSTDTQYF. The genes are TRBV25-1 and TRBJ2-3, with D perhaps TRBD1 (6 bases). Between the trimmed V and J ends, which lost 6 bases and 0 bases, there was a span of 16 bases. The CDR3 runs to 16 residues. Germline lookup yields CDR1 MGHDK and CDR2 SYGVNS.

This clonotype was observed a few times. The CDR3 loop is CSASPTDFNSAFF. In DNA form, the CDR3 reads TGCAGTGCTAGTCCGACAGATTTTAACTCGGCTTTCTTT. This chain joins TRBV20-1 and TRBJ1-1; TRBD1 might be the D (5 bases). This CDR3 has 13 residues. Per the germline V gene, CDR1 is DFQATT and CDR2 is SNEGSKA (reference sequence). The V end lost 3 bases, the J end lost 11 bases, and 19 bases lay between the germline ends.

A few counts support this clonotype. The chain employs TRBV4-1 and TRBJ1-3; a weak D match, TRBD1 (5 bases). CDR1 is MGHRA, CDR2 YSYEKL, per germline. V lost 4 bases, J lost 0 bases, and 7 bases lay in between. The CDR3 has 14 amino acids. The CDR3 DNA follows: TGCGCCAGCAGCCCAGGGCCCTCTGGAAACACCATATATTTT. Amino acids: CASSPGPSGNTIYF.

Ten or more counts support this clonotype. V and J are TRBV12-3 or TRBV12-4 and TRBJ1-5; D might be TRBD1 (6 bases). Trimming shortened V by 9 bases and J by 3 bases, and 9 bases separated the two germline ends. The CDR3 sequence is 12 residues long. CDR3 amino acids: CASRTVNQPQHF. CDR3 sequence (DNA): TGTGCCAGTAGGACAGTCAATCAGCCCCAGCATTTT.

This clonotype has just a few counts. The gene calls are TRBV19 and TRBJ2-2; 9 bases are shared with TRBD2. With 6 bases clipped from V and 3 bases from J, the junction kept 14 bases outside the gene matches. This CDR3 has 18 residues. Germline V gene data show CDR1 as LNHDA and CDR2 as SQIVND (reference sequence). CDR3 DNA: TGTGCCAGTAGCCCCGGTCCGGCGGGGGGGCGAGACACCGGGGAGCTGTTTTTT. Translation: CASSPGPAGGRDTGELFF. The variable domain in full, with the rest retrieved from reference TRBV19 and TRBJ2-2, is DGGITQSPKYLFRKEGQNVTLSCEQNLNHDAMYWYRQDPGQGLRLIYYSQIVNDFQKGDIAEGYSVSREKKESFPLTVTSAQKNPTAFYLCASSPGPAGGRDTGELFFGEGSRLTVL.

This clonotype was observed many times. The V gene is TRBV7-9, the J gene TRBJ2-1; 11 positions match TRBD2. Unmatched junction bases numbered 8, after V lost 5 bases and J lost 2 bases. Germline V gene lookup returns CDR1 SEHNR and CDR2 FQNEAQ (reference sequence). This CDR3 is 17 amino acids long. CDR3 protein: CASSLPTSGDAYNEQFF. CDR3 coding DNA: TGTGCCAGCAGCCTCCCGACTAGCGGGGATGCCTACAATGAGCAGTTCTTC.

In its sample, this clonotype was seen once. A clone one base away is much larger, so this may be a read error. The CDR3 spells CASSPRLQGTIYEQFF. CDR3 sequence (DNA): TGCGCCAGCAGCCCCAGATTGCAGGGGACCATCTACGAGCAGTTCTTC. V is TRBV4-1 and J is TRBJ2-7; TRBD1 is a possible D gene (6 bases). The J call may not be correct, given that the DNA end is closer to TRBJ2-1. Germline values: CDR1 MGHRA, CDR2 YSYEKL. The CDR3 runs 16 residues.